These 18 T cell receptor beta chains originate from one sample sequenced in a study of T cell responses to AZD1222 COVID-19 vaccine. Clones were read by immunoSEQ multiplex PCR, and TCRdb kept only the in-frame ones, dropping some. In the table there are around 180,000 clones, around 87% of which are singletons. The sample here was peripheral blood, taken on day 0 of AZD1222 vaccination. These receptors were collected from an adult in good health.

The V and J genes are TRBV5-1 and TRBJ2-1; D may match TRBD1 or TRBD2 (5 bases each). CDR1 is SGHRS and CDR2 is YFSETQ in the germline V gene. With 0 bases removed from V and 5 bases from J, the gap between germline ends came to 15 bases. The CDR3 loop spans 16 amino acids. The CDR3 loop reads CASSLVPGTSNNEQFF. CDR3 in DNA: TGCGCCAGCAGCTTGGTACCGGGGACGTCCAACAATGAGCAGTTCTTC.

This clone has only a few counts. The V call is TRBV2, the J call TRBJ1-4, with D tentatively TRBD1 (6 bases). The CDR3 is made up of 14 amino acids. Germline loops: CDR1 SNHLY, CDR2 FYNNEI. Trimming shortened V by 6 bases and J by 4 bases, and 12 bases separated the two germline ends. CDR3 sequence reads: CASRGTRNNEKLFF. The CDR3 DNA sequence: TGTGCCAGCAGAGGGACAAGAAATAATGAAAAACTGTTTTTT.

The V gene is TRBV19, the J gene TRBJ2-2; tentative D call: TRBD1 (5 bases). Trimming cost V 4 bases and J 7 bases, with 10 bases left between them. Germline V gene sequence: CDR1 LNHDA, CDR2 SQIVND (reference sequence). The CDR3 covers 13 residues. The CDR3 spells CASSTLTDGELFF. For the CDR3, the DNA is TGTGCCAGTAGTACTTTGACAGACGGGGAGCTGTTTTTT.

In its sample, this clone was seen once. V and J are TRBV7-2 and TRBJ1-1; tentatively, D is TRBD1 (6 bases). The CDR3 sequence is 16 residues long. Germline CDR1 is SGHTA and CDR2 is FQGNSA. The V end lost 5 bases, the J end lost 1 base, and 17 bases lay between the germline ends. CDR3 DNA: TGTGCCAGCAGCCATCGGGGGGGCGCGGGGAACACTGAAGCTTTCTTT. This encodes CASSHRGGAGNTEAFF. The full variable domain, rest sourced from reference TRBV7-2 and TRBJ1-1, is GAGVSQSPSNKVTEKGKDVELRCDPISGHTALYWYRQSLGQGLEFLIYFQGNSAPDKSGLPSDRFSAERTGGSVSTLTIQRTQQEDSAVYLCASSHRGGAGNTEAFFGQGTRLTVV.

The V and J genes are TRBV9 and TRBJ1-2; D remains unclear. The CDR3 is 15 residues long. The germline V and J ends were trimmed by 3 bases and 7 bases, with 19 bases remaining between them. CDR1 and CDR2 from the germline V gene are SGDLS and YYNGEE. CDR3 sequence reads: CASSGAGKIPGGYTF. In DNA form, the CDR3 reads TGTGCCAGCAGCGGAGCCGGGAAAATACCTGGTGGCTACACCTTC.

This clone was seen only once. V and J are TRBV4-3 and TRBJ2-5, with 15 positions matching TRBD2. Germline assignment: CDR1 LGHNA and CDR2 YSLEER. There are 15 residues in the CDR3. Trimming removed 4 bases from V and 5 bases from J; junction bases left unmatched: 2. CDR3 protein: CASSRGLAGGETQYF. As DNA, the CDR3 is TGCGCCAGCAGCCGGGGACTAGCGGGGGGCGAGACCCAGTACTTC.

This chain's CDR3 is CASKGVGRKNSPLHF. For the CDR3, the DNA is TGTGCCAGCAAAGGGGTGGGGAGAAAGAATTCACCCCTCCACTTT. V is TRBV2 and J is TRBJ1-6, with D perhaps matching TRBD1 (5 bases). Trimming took 7 bases from V and 7 from J, leaving 17 bases between them. The CDR3 is made up of 15 amino acids. Looked up from germline, CDR1 is SNHLY and CDR2 is FYNNEI.

This clone was counted a single time. The chain has TRBV9 and TRBJ2-1; 7 bases fit TRBD1. V dropped 4 bases and J dropped 7; count of bases not matched to a gene: 8. CDR1 is SGDLS, CDR2 YYNGEE, per germline. The CDR3 has 14 amino acids. CDR3 region: CASSQEGQVNEQFF. CDR3 bases: TGTGCCAGCAGCCAAGAAGGACAGGTGAATGAGCAGTTCTTC.

The rearrangement links TRBV19 to TRBJ1-5, with D perhaps matching TRBD1 (5 bases). V was shortened by 3 bases and J by 8 bases, with 14 bases between the two germline ends. The CDR3 spans 14 residues. Germline loops: CDR1 LNHDA, CDR2 SQIVND (reference sequence). CDR3: CASSIAGSGEPQHF. In DNA, the CDR3 is TGTGCCAGTAGTATCGCAGGGTCCGGGGAGCCCCAGCATTTT.

This clone occurred a few times. The chain recombines TRBV7-2 with TRBJ1-2, with 7 bases matching TRBD1. This CDR3 region has 18 residues. Per the germline V gene, CDR1 is SGHTA and CDR2 is FQGNSA. V gave up 2 bases and J gave up 6 bases; unmatched junction bases: 18. CDR3 bases: TGTGCCAGCAGCTTACTCGTCCGGGACAGCGCCCTGACCGATGGCTACACCTTC. Translating it yields CASSLLVRDSALTDGYTF. The variable domain in full, completed from reference TRBV7-2 and TRBJ1-2, reads GAGVSQSPSNKVTEKGKDVELRCDPISGHTALYWYRQSLGQGLEFLIYFQGNSAPDKSGLPSDRFSAERTGGSVSTLTIQRTQQEDSAVYLCASSLLVRDSALTDGYTFGSGTRLTVV.

The chain uses TRBV27 and TRBJ2-2, with TRBD1 identical over 9 bases. This CDR3 contains 15 residues. The V and J ends lost 8 bases and 5 bases, in that order; junction bases with no gene match: 9. Germline CDR1 is MNHEY and CDR2 is SMNVEV (reference sequence). Written as DNA, the CDR3 is TGTGCCAGCGCAATAGGACAGGGGTGGACCGGGGAGCTGTTTTTT. The encoded protein is CASAIGQGWTGELFF.

This clone has only one observation. This chain uses TRBV4-1 with TRBJ1-4; no reliable D call. Germline lookup yields CDR1 MGHRA and CDR2 YSYEKL. The CDR3 totals 14 residues. V was clipped by 6 bases and J by 5 bases, with 13 bases between them. The CDR3 here is CASRNLPSNEKLFF. As DNA, the CDR3 is TGCGCCAGCAGAAATTTGCCTTCAAATGAAAAACTGTTTTTT.

This chain connects TRBV18 to TRBJ2-5; 7 bases are shared with TRBD2. Germline CDR1 and CDR2: KGHSH and LQKENI. This CDR3 is 17 amino acids long. After removal of 4 bases from V and 2 bases from J, the junction contained 13 bases not matched to a gene. The DNA for the CDR3 is TGTGCCAGCTCACGCCAGCCTCCGGGCGGGGGACAAGAGACCCAGTACTTC. Translation: CASSRQPPGGGQETQYF.

The rearrangement links TRBV18 to TRBJ1-6, with 11 bases identical to TRBD1. The CDR3 covers 15 residues. V gave up 3 bases and J gave up 7 bases; unmatched junction bases: 2. Germline V gene sequence: CDR1 KGHSH, CDR2 LQKENI. The DNA for the CDR3 is TGTGCCAGCTCACCGGGGACAGGGGGGAATTCACCCCTCCACTTT. As protein: CASSPGTGGNSPLHF.

The chain couples TRBV5-4 to TRBJ2-2, with TRBD1 matching over 9 bases. From germline, CDR1 is SGHNT and CDR2 YYREEE (reference sequence). The CDR3 loop spans 15 amino acids. The junction had 6 bases not matched to a gene; V was cut back by 4 bases and J by 5 bases. The CDR3 reads CASSRGQGSTGELFF. Written as DNA, the CDR3 is TGTGCCAGCAGCAGGGGACAGGGATCTACCGGGGAGCTGTTTTTT. The full variable domain, completed using reference TRBV5-4 and TRBJ2-2, is ETGVTQSPTHLIKTRGQQVTLRCSSQSGHNTVSWYQQALGQGPQFIFQYYREEENGRGNFPPRFSGLQFPNYSSELNVNALELDDSALYLCASSRGQGSTGELFFGEGSRLTVL.

V usage is TRBV7-2 and J usage is TRBJ2-1; 9 bases are a match to TRBD2. This CDR3 region has 16 residues. The germline V gene encodes CDR1 SGHTA and CDR2 FQGNSA. J was trimmed by 7 bases and V by 4 bases; bases with no gene match: 11. CDR3 loop: CASSSWLRGGGNEQFF. CDR3 DNA: TGTGCCAGCAGCTCCTGGCTGCGGGGGGGCGGTAATGAGCAGTTCTTC.

The CDR3 loop reads CASSLALVNTEAFF. The DNA for the CDR3 is TGTGCCAGCAGCTTAGCGCTAGTGAACACTGAAGCTTTCTTT. The chain joins TRBV7-9 to TRBJ1-1; D is unresolved. The germline CDR1 and CDR2 sequences are SEHNR and FQNEAQ (reference sequence). V lost 0 bases, J lost 0 bases, and 5 bases lay in between. This CDR3 contains 14 residues.

This sequence joins TRBV6-5 and TRBJ1-2; D is undetermined. The CDR3 has 15 amino acids. The germline V gene has CDR1 MNHEY and CDR2 SVGAGI. V was trimmed by 0 bases and J by 1 base, leaving 9 bases between them. The CDR3 spells CASSYSPGLNYGYTF. CDR3 coding DNA: TGTGCCAGCAGTTACTCGCCCGGCCTTAACTATGGCTACACCTTC.